The 25 T cell receptor beta chains presented below share a single source sample, sequenced in a study of blood T cell repertoires in COVID-19. Here immunoSEQ multiplex PCR was the method, and the copy in TCRdb shows in-frame clones only, minus some. This sample has some 350,000 clones; around nine tenths occur once, and the top ten carry about 5%. Source material: PBMCs or T cells enriched from blood (not recorded which). These receptors all stem from a man aged 25 to 40 who had recovered from COVID-19.

The V and J genes are TRBV27 and TRBJ2-1; D gene uncertain. Trimming left V 4 bases short and J 7 bases short, with 14 bases between. CDR1 is MNHEY and CDR2 is SMNVEV in the germline V gene (reference sequence). This CDR3 contains 14 residues. CDR3 loop: CASSSHPDSNEQFF. As DNA, the CDR3 is TGTGCCAGCAGTTCACACCCCGACTCGAATGAGCAGTTCTTC.

This chain uses TRBV18 with TRBJ2-1, with 9 bases identical to TRBD2. Germline CDR1 is KGHSH and CDR2 is LQKENI. Trimming at V came to 4 bases and at J to 7 bases, leaving 14 bases not matched to a gene. There are 17 residues in the CDR3. The CDR3 spells CASSQGASSGGWNEQFF. As DNA, the CDR3 is TGTGCCAGCTCACAAGGCGCCAGTAGCGGGGGTTGGAATGAGCAGTTCTTC.

The V and J genes are TRBV6-5 and TRBJ2-5; 7 nucleotides match TRBD1. Losses at the gene ends were 5 bases for V and 4 bases for J; bases not matched to a gene: 7. Germline assignment: CDR1 MNHEY and CDR2 SVGAGI. The length of the CDR3 is 14 residues. The CDR3 is CASSPHRGRETQYF. DNA for the CDR3: TGTGCCAGCAGTCCACACAGGGGTCGAGAGACCCAGTACTTC.

V and J are TRBV5-1 and TRBJ1-6, with 7 bases identical to TRBD1. Germline trimming cut 2 bases from V and 10 bases from J; bases unmatched to any gene: 3. The CDR3 runs to 13 residues. Germline V gene data show CDR1 as SGHRS and CDR2 as YFSETQ. The CDR3 reads CASSLQGNSPLHF. The CDR3 DNA is TGCGCCAGCAGCTTACAGGGGAACTCACCCCTCCACTTT. Complete variable domain (other parts from reference TRBV5-1 and TRBJ1-6): KAGVTQTPRYLIKTRGQQVTLSCSPISGHRSVSWYQQTPGQGLQFLFEYFSETQRNKGNFPGRFSGRQFSNSRSEMNVSTLELGDSALYLCASSLQGNSPLHFGNGTRLTVT.

This chain uses TRBV21-1 with TRBJ1-5; TRBD1, the table's D call, was not compared with the DNA. TRBV21-1 is shown as a pseudogene. The CDR3 consists of 16 residues. CDR3 loop: CASSIRYTDSNQPQHF. DNA of the CDR3: TGTGCCAGCAGCATACGTTACACCGATAGCAATCAGCCCCAGCATTTT.

The rearrangement links TRBV5-1 to TRBJ2-1; 7 bases align to TRBD2. Germline CDR1 is SGHRS and CDR2 is YFSETQ. Unmatched junction bases numbered 2, after V lost 0 bases and J lost 8 bases. The CDR3 is 13 residues long. In nucleotides, the CDR3 is TGCGCCAGCAGCTTGGGAGGGAGGGATGAGCAGTTCTTC. It is translated as CASSLGGRDEQFF. The entire variable domain, with the rest obtained from reference TRBV5-1 and TRBJ2-1, is as follows: KAGVTQTPRYLIKTRGQQVTLSCSPISGHRSVSWYQQTPGQGLQFLFEYFSETQRNKGNFPGRFSGRQFSNSRSEMNVSTLELGDSALYLCASSLGGRDEQFFGPGTRLTVL.

This chain joins TRBV9 and TRBJ1-5, with a tentative D call TRBD1 (5 bases). Germline CDR1 and CDR2: SGDLS and YYNGEE. The CDR3 spans 13 residues. Trimming took 4 bases from V and 4 from J, leaving 9 bases between them. The CDR3 DNA reads as TGTGCCAGCAGCCAGGGAGGGAATCAGCCCCAGCATTTT. Residues: CASSQGGNQPQHF.

This sequence joins TRBV4-1 and TRBJ2-1; 13 nucleotides align to TRBD2. The CDR3 totals 16 residues. The germline V gene encodes CDR1 MGHRA and CDR2 YSYEKL. The V segment lost 4 bases and the J segment 7 bases; nucleotides outside the gene matches: 7. The CDR3 bases are TGCGCCAGCAGCCTGACTAGCGGGGGGTTCATGAATGAGCAGTTCTTC. Encoded protein: CASSLTSGGFMNEQFF.

The gene calls are TRBV10-3 and TRBJ1-3, with TRBD1 matching over 8 bases. This CDR3 contains 14 residues. Germline CDR1 is ENHRY and CDR2 is SYGVKD. V lost 5 bases to trimming and J lost 4 bases; unmatched junction nucleotides: 4. The CDR3 protein is CAISKGQAGNTIYF. As DNA, the CDR3 is TGTGCCATCAGTAAGGGACAGGCGGGAAACACCATATATTTT.

This rearrangement joins TRBV19 to TRBJ1-3; tentatively, D is TRBD1 (6 bases). Trimming pared 4 bases from V and 2 bases from J, leaving 9 bases between. This CDR3 is built from 14 residues. Germline loops: CDR1 LNHDA, CDR2 SQIVND (reference sequence). This chain's CDR3 is CASSTNRAGNTIYF. The CDR3 nucleotides read TGTGCCAGTAGTACCAACAGGGCTGGAAACACCATATATTTT.

V usage is TRBV5-5 and J usage is TRBJ2-3; possibly TRBD2 for D (5 bases). Germline V lookup: CDR1 SGHKS, CDR2 YYEKEE (reference sequence). V was trimmed by 0 bases and J by 4 bases, leaving 15 bases between them. CDR3 size: 16 residues. CDR3 in amino acids: CASSLADYHPADTQYF. As DNA, the CDR3 is TGTGCCAGCAGCTTGGCCGACTACCACCCTGCAGATACGCAGTATTTT.

CDR3 region: CASSLAAGGSYNEQFF. The CDR3 DNA sequence: TGCGCCAGCAGCTTGGCCGCGGGAGGCTCCTACAATGAGCAGTTCTTC. This chain connects TRBV5-1 to TRBJ2-1; 8 bases fit TRBD2. CDR3 length: 16 residues. V lost 0 bases and J lost 0; bases outside the gene matches: 2. From germline, CDR1 is SGHRS and CDR2 YFSETQ.

The chain carries TRBV28 and TRBJ2-2, with D perhaps TRBD1 (6 bases). CDR1 is MDHEN, CDR2 SYDVKM, per germline. This CDR3 spans 15 amino acids. Between the trimmed V and J ends, which lost 3 bases and 6 bases, there was a span of 14 bases. CDR3 bases: TGTGCCAGCAGTTTGGTTGGCAGGGGAGCCGGGGAGCTGTTTTTT. It codes for CASSLVGRGAGELFF.

The rearrangement joins TRBV27 to TRBJ1-2; D gene uncertain. Trimming stripped 0 bases from V and 2 bases from J, with 4 bases between. Germline V gene lookup returns CDR1 MNHEY and CDR2 SMNVEV (reference sequence). The CDR3 sequence is 13 residues long. The CDR3 region is CASSLSRNYGYTF. CDR3 coding DNA: TGTGCCAGCAGTTTATCCCGGAACTATGGCTACACCTTC.

This clone was observed a single time. The chain has TRBV27 and TRBJ2-7; 8 bases fit TRBD1. The CDR3 totals 16 residues. V dropped 0 bases and J dropped 2; count of bases not matched to a gene: 6. Looked up from germline, CDR1 is MNHEY and CDR2 is SMNVEV (reference sequence). This CDR3 is CASSLSMGQATYEQYF. CDR3 sequence (DNA): TGTGCCAGCAGTTTATCGATGGGACAGGCCACCTACGAGCAGTACTTC.

The V call is TRBV11-2, the J call TRBJ2-5, with D maybe TRBD2 (6 bases). CDR1 and CDR2 (germline): SGHAT, FQNNGV. Trimming cost V 8 bases and J 2 bases, with 9 bases left between them. This CDR3 contains 12 residues. CDR3 residues: CASQEGQETQYF. The CDR3 nucleotides read TGTGCCAGCCAGGAGGGTCAAGAGACCCAGTACTTC.

The V and J genes are TRBV9 and TRBJ1-6; TRBD1 agrees at 8 bases. The V gene end was trimmed by 0 bases and the J gene end by 5 bases; junction bases not matched to a gene: 4. Germline CDR1 and CDR2: SGDLS and YYNGEE. The CDR3 has 16 amino acids. The CDR3 is CASSVAGTGDNSPLHF. The CDR3 DNA is TGTGCCAGCAGCGTAGCCGGGACAGGAGATAATTCACCCCTCCACTTT. Full variable domain (outside the CDR3, taken from reference TRBV9 and TRBJ1-6): DSGVTQTPKHLITATGQRVTLRCSPRSGDLSVYWYQQSLDQGLQFLIQYYNGEERAKGNILERFSAQQFPDLHSELNLSSLELGDSALYFCASSVAGTGDNSPLHFGNGTRLTVT.

The rearrangement uses TRBV11-2 and TRBJ2-4; 8 bases fit TRBD2. The CDR3 contains 19 residues. CDR1 and CDR2 (germline): SGHAT, FQNNGV. Trimming at V came to 5 bases and at J to 5 bases, leaving 20 bases not matched to a gene. CDR3 residues: CASSPEFTSGQPSQNIQYF. The CDR3 coding sequence is TGTGCCAGCAGCCCGGAATTTACTAGCGGACAACCTAGCCAAAACATTCAGTACTTC.

The CDR3 sequence: CASSLATGFDTEAFF. The DNA for the CDR3 is TGTGCCAGCAGCTTAGCGACAGGGTTTGACACTGAAGCTTTCTTT. The V call is TRBV7-9, the J call TRBJ1-1; 7 bases fit TRBD1. CDR1 is SEHNR and CDR2 is FQNEAQ in the germline V gene (reference sequence). The CDR3 runs to 15 residues. The J segment lost 3 bases and the V segment lost 0 bases, leaving 4 bases of the junction unmatched.

With regard to this clone: The same CDR3 is also encoded by other DNA sequences in this sample. J is TRBJ1-5 and V is TRBV28, with D maybe TRBD1 (5 bases). This CDR3 comprises 14 residues. Trimming removed 3 bases at V and 1 base at J, with 7 bases between. CDR1 and CDR2 (germline): MDHEN, SYDVKM. CDR3 DNA sequence: TGTGCCAGCAGTTTGGGGGGGAGCAATCAGCCCCAGCATTTT. It is translated as CASSLGGSNQPQHF.

The chain combines TRBV4-2 with TRBJ2-5; D might be TRBD2 (5 bases). The CDR3 covers 14 residues. Germline assignment: CDR1 LGHNA and CDR2 YNFKEQ. V gave up 0 bases and J gave up 5 bases, with 10 bases separating them. The chain's CDR3 is CASSQDWTGETQYF. The CDR3 DNA is TGTGCCAGCAGCCAAGACTGGACGGGGGAGACCCAGTACTTC.

The chain uses TRBV11-2 and TRBJ1-2; no clear D. Germline lookup yields CDR1 SGHAT and CDR2 FQNNGV. This CDR3 is 14 amino acids long. Trimming cost V 0 bases and J 0 bases, with 5 bases left between them. The CDR3 here is CASSLDSPNYGYTF. The DNA of the CDR3 is TGTGCCAGCAGCTTAGACAGTCCTAACTATGGCTACACCTTC.

This clone has only a few counts. The chain uses TRBV5-6 and TRBJ1-4, with 9 bases fitting TRBD1. CDR1 SGHDT and CDR2 YYEEEE come from the germline V gene. The CDR3 runs to 14 residues. J gave up 11 bases and V 2 bases, and 7 bases lay outside the gene matches. The chain's CDR3 is CASSFPGQGDKLFF. CDR3 in DNA: TGTGCCAGCAGCTTCCCGGGACAGGGTGACAAACTGTTTTTT.

A note on this clone: At one end the junction does not follow the germline gene, possibly because of a read error. The rearrangement uses TRBV7-9 and TRBJ1-5; 7 bases are a match to TRBD1. In germline, CDR1 is SEHNR, CDR2 FQNEAQ (reference sequence). The CDR3 extends over 14 amino acids. DNA of the CDR3: TGTGCCAGCAGTTTAGGGACAGTTAATCAGCCCCAGCATTTT. Encoded protein: CASSLGTVNQPQHF.

CDR3 sequence: CASSITGTYEQYF. CDR3 in DNA: TGTGCCAGTAGTATAACAGGGACCTACGAGCAGTACTTC. This chain connects TRBV19 to TRBJ2-7; D possibly corresponds to TRBD1 (6 bases). The germline CDR1 and CDR2 sequences are LNHDA and SQIVND (reference sequence). Between the trimmed V and J ends, which lost 2 bases and 2 bases, there was a span of 7 bases. The CDR3 loop spans 13 amino acids.